This T cell receptor beta chain comes out of a study of CD8 T cells in ankylosing spondylitis. General study findings and limits: There were earlier reports of some motif variants in reactive arthritis synovial fluid and blood. Reportedly, significant enrichment of disease-linked clones occurred in matched ankylosing spondylitis synovial fluid. Roughly eight highly homologous variants made up a TCR beta motif that seemed to typify ankylosing spondylitis blood. Disease-linked clones had a CD8+ phenotype and relatively low frequency in peripheral blood.

There are 14 residues in the CDR3. In germline, CDR1 is SGHRS, CDR2 YFSETQ. V lost 2 bases and J 5 bases, leaving 13 bases between the germline ends. This clonotype showed up just a few times. No antigen is known for it. Quantitative 5'-RACE with molecular barcodes was used to make the TCR beta libraries. TCRdb recomputed calls from the 5' RACE reads with MiXCR, one row per CDR3 protein. Of 750,000 to 850,000 distinct CDR3 sequences in the sample, 12% were seen once. V is TRBV5-1 and J is TRBJ2-5; D uncertain. The sequence was obtained from a male donor with ankylosing spondylitis. Sequenced: blood, either unsorted or a sorted T cell fraction (not recorded which). The CDR3: CASSFMGIGETQYF. The CDR3 coding sequence is TGCGCCAGCAGCTTTATGGGGATCGGGGAGACCCAGTACTTC. Complete variable domain (other parts from reference TRBV5-1 and TRBJ2-5): KAGVTQTPRYLIKTRGQQVTLSCSPISGHRSVSWYQQTPGQGLQFLFEYFSETQRNKGNFPGRFSGRQFSNSRSEMNVSTLELGDSALYLCASSFMGIGETQYFGPGTRLLVL.